This paragraph covers one T cell receptor beta chain sequence. Its antigen is still unknown. Trimming cost V 5 bases and J 5 bases, with 13 bases left between them. The CDR3 loop spans 14 amino acids. Germline CDR1 and CDR2: SEHNR and FQNEAQ (reference sequence). The data were produced by immunoSEQ multiplex PCR, yet TCRdb's version contains in-frame clones alone and is incomplete. The sample has 140,000 to 150,000 clones; 92% are singletons. This entry is derived from a study of T cell responses to AZD1222 COVID-19 vaccine. Study at large: Recipients boosted at about 4 weeks or about 12 weeks are pooled. Findings and caveats of the study: Clonal diversity may have been underestimated in mostly white British donors. Elevations in Spike-specific TCR breadth and depth followed administration of two AZD1222 doses. Reports indicate that nearly half of spike-specific TCRs are directed at unmutated variant regions.

The sequence came from an adult in good health. The rearrangement joins TRBV7-9 to TRBJ2-1; D possibly matches TRBD1 or TRBD2 (5 bases each). Sequenced here: peripheral blood, sampled on day 0 of AZD1222 vaccination. In DNA form, the CDR3 reads TGTGCCAGCAGCGTAACCGGGACGGACAATGAGCAGTTCTTC. Residues: CASSVTGTDNEQFF. Full variable domain (outside the CDR3, taken from reference TRBV7-9 and TRBJ2-1): DTGVSQNPRHKITKRGQNVTFRCDPISEHNRLYWYRQTLGQGPEFLTYFQNEAQLEKSRLLSDRFSAERPKGSFSTLEIQRTEQGDSAMYLCASSVTGTDNEQFFGPGTRLTVL.